The 16 T cell receptor beta chains reported below all come from one sample, sequenced in a study of blood T cell repertoires in COVID-19. Method: immunoSEQ multiplex PCR; TCRdb's copy keeps in-frame clones and lacks some. The table includes under 150,000 clones, under 90% detected once. Input material: PBMCs or T cells enriched from blood (not recorded which). The receptors shown here come from a man between 50 and 59 years old in a cohort exposed to, infected with or recovered from COVID-19 (not recorded which).

This chain joins TRBV27 and TRBJ1-5, with D perhaps TRBD1 (6 bases). The ends were cut back, 2 bases at V and 5 bases at J, with 13 bases in the middle. The CDR3 consists of 15 residues. Per germline, CDR1 MNHEY and CDR2 SMNVEV (reference sequence). The CDR3 region is CASSLRMGAHQPQHF. DNA for the CDR3: TGTGCCAGCAGTTTAAGGATGGGGGCCCATCAGCCCCAGCATTTT.

The rearrangement uses TRBV11-3 and TRBJ2-1, with 11 bases that match TRBD2. In germline, CDR1 is SGHNT, CDR2 YENEEA. The V and J ends lost 5 bases and 4 bases, in that order; junction bases with no gene match: 4. The CDR3 length is 15 residues. CDR3 nucleotide sequence: TGTGCCAGCAGCCGGGGACTAGCGGCGTACAATGAGCAGTTCTTC. Translated: CASSRGLAAYNEQFF.

The chain is built from TRBV5-6 and TRBJ2-2; D is perhaps TRBD2 (5 bases). V shed 2 bases and J shed 4 bases, with 9 bases lying between them. In germline, CDR1 is SGHDT, CDR2 YYEEEE. The CDR3 has 14 residues. The chain's CDR3 is CASSLSGVTGELFF. As DNA, the CDR3 is TGTGCCAGCAGCTTATCCGGGGTCACCGGGGAGCTGTTTTTT.

The genes are TRBV5-6 and TRBJ1-6; D is uncertain. This CDR3 is 18 amino acids long. Trimming left V 5 bases short and J 4 bases short, with 22 bases between. CDR1 is SGHDT and CDR2 is YYEEEE in the germline V gene. This CDR3 reads CASRFAGYPAGYNSPLHF. CDR3 sequence (DNA): TGTGCCAGCAGATTCGCAGGTTATCCAGCGGGATATAATTCACCCCTCCACTTT.

This chain joins TRBV7-2 and TRBJ1-6, with D hard to call. The germline V gene has CDR1 SGHTA and CDR2 FQGNSA. The CDR3 runs 14 residues. With 3 bases removed from V and 4 bases from J, the gap between germline ends came to 7 bases. The CDR3 reads CASSLSTYNSPLHF. The CDR3 nucleotides are TGTGCCAGCAGCTTGTCAACTTATAATTCACCCCTCCACTTT.

The genes are TRBV7-9 and TRBJ2-7, with D tentatively TRBD1 (5 bases). The CDR3 has 15 amino acids. With 1 base removed from V and 3 bases from J, the gap between germline ends came to 13 bases. Germline CDR1 reads SEHNR; CDR2 reads FQNEAQ (reference sequence). As DNA, the CDR3 is TGTGCCAGCAGCTTAGTTCAGGGCGTAGGCTACGAGCAGTACTTC. It codes for CASSLVQGVGYEQYF.

The rearrangement uses TRBV5-1 and TRBJ1-2, with D perhaps matching TRBD1 (6 bases). The CDR3 spans 15 residues. CDR1 is SGHRS, CDR2 YFSETQ, per germline. Deletions cut 4 bases from V and 1 base from J, with 14 bases between. This chain's CDR3 is CASSPGHAVNYGYTF. Here the CDR3 DNA reads TGCGCCAGCAGCCCGGGACACGCCGTTAACTATGGCTACACCTTC.

The rearrangement links TRBV2 to TRBJ2-2; TRBD2 might be the D (5 bases). Per the germline V gene, CDR1 is SNHLY and CDR2 is FYNNEI. V was trimmed by 6 bases and J by 1 base, leaving 6 bases between them. The CDR3 extends over 13 amino acids. The CDR3 bases are TGTGCCAGCAGACTAGAGAACACCGGGGAGCTGTTTTTT. This codes for CASRLENTGELFF.

The chain is built from TRBV4-1 and TRBJ2-3; 9 bases fit TRBD1. The germline gives CDR1 MGHRA, CDR2 YSYEKL. This CDR3 spans 16 amino acids. With 4 bases clipped from V and 2 bases from J, the junction kept 7 bases outside the gene matches. The CDR3 coding sequence is TGCGCCAGCAGCCGTTCGACAGGGGGATCCACAGATACGCAGTATTTT. The encoded protein is CASSRSTGGSTDTQYF.

This chain links TRBV9 with TRBJ1-1; 12 nucleotides match TRBD1. The CDR3 consists of 15 residues. Germline lookup yields CDR1 SGDLS and CDR2 YYNGEE. After removal of 4 bases from V and 7 bases from J, the junction contained 8 bases not matched to a gene. This CDR3 is CASSPWGQGAGEAFF. The CDR3 coding sequence is TGTGCCAGCAGCCCTTGGGGACAGGGGGCGGGTGAAGCTTTCTTT.

The chain combines TRBV30 with TRBJ1-3, with D maybe TRBD1 (5 bases). This CDR3 has 15 amino acids. Trimming removed 1 base at V and 2 bases at J, with 12 bases between. Germline V lookup: CDR1 GTSNPN, CDR2 SVGIG (reference sequence). The CDR3: CAWSEWGATGNTIYF. The CDR3 DNA reads as TGTGCCTGGAGTGAATGGGGCGCAACTGGAAACACCATATATTTT. Looking up the rest from reference TRBV30 and TRBJ1-3 gives the full variable domain: SQTIHQWPATLVQPVGSPLSLECTVEGTSNPNLYWYRQAAGRGLQLLFYSVGIGQISSEVPQNLSASRPQDRQFILSSKKLLLSDSGFYLCAWSEWGATGNTIYFGEGSWLTVV.

The count of this clone is one. This chain joins TRBV11-2 and TRBJ2-3, with a possible D match to TRBD1 (6 bases). V lost 0 bases, J lost 1 base, and 11 bases lay in between. From germline, CDR1 is SGHAT and CDR2 FQNNGV. The CDR3 sequence is 16 residues long. CDR3 coding DNA: TGTGCCAGCAGCTTAGATAGAGGGGGACGCACAGATACGCAGTATTTT. This encodes CASSLDRGGRTDTQYF.

The rearrangement joins TRBV18 to TRBJ1-2, with D unresolved. CDR1 and CDR2 from the germline V gene are KGHSH and LQKENI. With 5 bases removed from V and 1 base from J, the gap between germline ends came to 11 bases. The CDR3 totals 14 residues. The CDR3 here is CASSTKLYNYGYTF. CDR3 sequence (DNA): TGTGCCAGCTCAACGAAACTCTATAACTATGGCTACACCTTC.

This chain links TRBV29-1 with TRBJ1-3, with D possibly being TRBD1 (5 bases). V was cut by 4 bases and J by 0 bases, with 7 bases left in between. Germline V gives CDR1 SQVTM, CDR2 ANQGSEA. This CDR3 spans 13 amino acids. Here the CDR3 DNA reads TGCAGCGTTGCGGGGGACTCTGGAAACACCATATATTTT. It codes for CSVAGDSGNTIYF.

The V and J genes are TRBV27 and TRBJ2-7, with D unresolved. Trimming removed 3 bases from V and 3 bases from J, with 12 bases in between. Germline V CDR1 and CDR2: MNHEY, SMNVEV (reference sequence). The CDR3 is 14 amino acids. The CDR3 nucleotides are TGTGCCAGCAGTTTTTATTCTTCGGTCTACGAGCAGTACTTC. Translation gives CASSFYSSVYEQYF.

This sequence joins TRBV10-3 and TRBJ2-2, with a possible D match to TRBD2 (6 bases). Germline CDR1 ENHRY, CDR2 SYGVKD. This CDR3 region has 15 residues. Deletions cut 4 bases from V and 3 bases from J, with 12 bases between. CDR3 residues: CAISVWRGDTGELFF. The CDR3 DNA is TGTGCCATCAGTGTATGGAGGGGTGACACCGGGGAGCTGTTTTTT.